This TCR beta chain appears in the sequencing data of a study of ipilimumab plus nivolumab after autologous stem cell transplantation. Study-wide context: Median doses per patient: roughly five ipilimumab, under ten nivolumab.

Profiling relied on immunoSEQ multiplex PCR, and the TCRdb table lists in-frame clones only, not all of them. Of 15,000 or so clones in the sample, roughly 77% are singletons; the top ten hold 19%. Between the trimmed V and J ends, which lost 3 bases and 7 bases, there was a span of 18 bases. CDR1 KGHSH and CDR2 LQKENI come from the germline V gene. The length of the CDR3 is 16 residues. Starting 14 to 28 days after autologous transplant, ipilimumab 1 mg/kg was given. Patients got 3 mg/kg IV nivolumab weeks 1, 4, 7, 10, then biweekly through week 26. The sample here was PBMCs, taken in a trial of ipilimumab plus nivolumab as post-transplant consolidation. The chain carries TRBV18 and TRBJ2-2; D is possibly TRBD2 (6 bases). The TCR was taken from a male donor with diffuse large B-cell lymphoma. The CDR3 DNA sequence: TGTGCCAGCTCACCTTCGACTTCGGGGGATAACGGGGAGCTGTTTTTT. Amino acid sequence: CASSPSTSGDNGELFF.